These 23 T cell receptor beta chains share one sample of origin, sequenced in a study of shared clonotypes between healthy human individuals (dated by TCRdb to between 2020 and 2021). Libraries were prepared through the immunoSEQ multiplex PCR assay. TCRdb took over this immuneACCESS table, retaining in-frame rearrangements with V and J assigned. Such tables are incomplete; in checked studies, under half of the missing clones stem from an unresolved V gene, and the remainder is unexplained. This sample holds 2.5 million or so clones; around 90% were observed only once. The ten largest account for more than 0.12% of the sample. Sequencing input: naive CD4+ T cells sorted from blood. Reading the label with the study, this specimen's cell subset or site is: CD45RA+ positively selected. The origin of the receptors is a man aged 18 to 29 in good health.

The gene calls are TRBV6-5 and TRBJ1-4; D is unresolved. The CDR3 totals 15 residues. The V gene lost 5 bases and the J gene lost 1 base, with 11 bases spanning the gap. Germline CDR1 and CDR2: MNHEY and SVGAGI. The CDR3 DNA reads as TGTGCCAGCAGTCTGGTCGCGGGAACTAATGAAAAACTGTTTTTT. It yields the protein CASSLVAGTNEKLFF.

The chain links TRBV6-5 to TRBJ2-7, with a possible D match to TRBD1 (6 bases). Germline assignment: CDR1 MNHEY and CDR2 SVGAGI. This CDR3 is built from 14 residues. The V and J ends lost 0 bases and 3 bases respectively, with 9 bases between them. This chain's CDR3 is CASSYSIGGYEQYF. The CDR3 nucleotides read TGTGCCAGCAGTTACTCGATAGGGGGCTACGAGCAGTACTTC.

The rearrangement uses TRBV10-1 and TRBJ2-3; maybe TRBD2 (6 bases). The V gene lost 2 bases and the J gene lost 1 base, with 7 bases spanning the gap. Germline-derived CDR1 and CDR2 are WNHNN and SYGVQD (reference sequence). CDR3 length equals 14 residues. CDR3 nucleotide sequence: TGCGCCAGCAGTGAGCAGCGGGGCACAGATACGCAGTATTTT. Encoded protein: CASSEQRGTDTQYF.

The sample holds one count of this clone. Other nucleotide sequences from this sample produce the same CDR3. The chain has TRBV7-2 and TRBJ1-5, with D maybe TRBD1 (5 bases). The CDR3 length is 14 residues. The germline gives CDR1 SGHTA, CDR2 FQGNSA. The V end lost 1 base, the J end lost 6 bases, and 10 bases lay between the germline ends. The CDR3, as DNA: TGTGCCAGCAGCTTAGTGGGGGTCGGTCAGCCCCAGCATTTT. Protein product: CASSLVGVGQPQHF.

V and J are TRBV5-4 and TRBJ1-4, with 7 bases identical to TRBD1. The CDR3 runs to 16 residues. The germline V gene has CDR1 SGHNT and CDR2 YYREEE (reference sequence). The junction had 6 bases not matched to a gene; V was cut back by 0 bases and J by 4 bases. CDR3 nucleotide sequence: TGTGCCAGCAGCTTGGGGATACAGGGGCGTAATGAAAAACTGTTTTTT. Its translation is CASSLGIQGRNEKLFF.

V is TRBV10-1 and J is TRBJ2-1, with 14 bases aligning to TRBD2. V dropped 5 bases and J dropped 8; count of bases not matched to a gene: 5. The V gene's germline CDR1 is WNHNN and CDR2 SYGVQD (reference sequence). CDR3 length: 15 residues. The CDR3 sequence is CASSPGTSGSYEQFF. CDR3 DNA: TGCGCCAGCAGTCCCGGGACTAGCGGGAGTTATGAGCAGTTCTTC.

This rearrangement joins TRBV6-5 to TRBJ2-7; a weak D match, TRBD2 (5 bases). Trimming left V 0 bases short and J 6 bases short, with 12 bases between. The CDR3 covers 14 residues. Looked up from germline, CDR1 is MNHEY and CDR2 is SVGAGI. CDR3 in DNA: TGTGCCAGCAGTTACTCTATCTTAGCGACCGAGCAGTACTTC. It yields the protein CASSYSILATEQYF.

This chain uses TRBV30 with TRBJ1-2; D gene unclear. The CDR3 totals 13 residues. Germline CDR1 reads GTSNPN; CDR2 reads SVGIG (reference sequence). The V end was cut by 0 bases, the J end by 6 bases, with 11 bases between. CDR3 bases: TGTGCCTGGAGTGTGTCGGAGAGGGATGGCTACACCTTC. Its protein is CAWSVSERDGYTF.

The genes are TRBV6-1 and TRBJ1-4; possibly TRBD1 for D (6 bases). Between the trimmed V and J ends, which lost 7 bases and 4 bases, there was a span of 13 bases. Looked up from germline, CDR1 is MNHNS and CDR2 is SASEGT. The CDR3 extends over 14 amino acids. CDR3 DNA: TGTGCCAGCACCAGGGGTTTGCTTAATGAAAAACTGTTTTTT. Protein: CASTRGLLNEKLFF.

The chain employs TRBV5-1 and TRBJ2-5; D may correspond to TRBD1 or TRBD2 (6 bases each). This CDR3 has 15 amino acids. The germline V gene has CDR1 SGHRS and CDR2 YFSETQ. Between the trimmed V and J ends, which lost 8 bases and 4 bases, there was a span of 21 bases. CDR3 in DNA: TGCGCCAGTGGGACTGGGGGCAGCGCCCCAGAGACCCAGTACTTC. It encodes CASGTGGSAPETQYF.

Of note for this clone: At the DNA level, this CDR3 is encoded by other sequences in the same sample as well. This rearrangement joins TRBV6-1 to TRBJ2-7, with 9 bases that match TRBD1. This CDR3 is built from 14 residues. The V and J ends lost 3 bases and 2 bases, in that order; junction bases with no gene match: 2. In germline, CDR1 is MNHNS, CDR2 SASEGT. The CDR3 coding sequence is TGTGCCAGCAGTGAGTACAGGGGGCCCTACGAGCAGTACTTC. Residues: CASSEYRGPYEQYF.

This clone was detected a few times. The chain couples TRBV5-1 to TRBJ1-2; D remains unclear. Trimming left V 0 bases short and J 4 bases short, with 7 bases between. This CDR3 spans 13 amino acids. Germline V gene lookup returns CDR1 SGHRS and CDR2 YFSETQ. The CDR3 sequence is CASSLGAVYGYTF. The DNA for the CDR3 is TGCGCCAGCAGCTTGGGGGCGGTCTATGGCTACACCTTC.

Comments on this clone: Other DNA sequences in this specimen translate into the identical CDR3. The V and J genes are TRBV11-2 and TRBJ2-7, with D unresolved. CDR1 SGHAT and CDR2 FQNNGV come from the germline V gene. With 5 bases removed from V and 4 bases from J, the gap between germline ends came to 9 bases. This CDR3 contains 12 residues. As DNA, the CDR3 is TGTGCCAGCAGCCGAGACGGGTACGAGCAGTACTTC. Its protein is CASSRDGYEQYF.

The CDR3 DNA reads as TGTGCCAGTAGCCAAGGGGGTATCGGGGAGCTGTTTTTT. Residues: CASSQGGIGELFF. This rearrangement joins TRBV19 to TRBJ2-2, with D possibly matching TRBD1 (6 bases). With 6 bases removed from V and 7 bases from J, the gap between germline ends came to 12 bases. The CDR3 covers 13 residues. Germline assignment: CDR1 LNHDA and CDR2 SQIVND (reference sequence).

The chain combines TRBV18 with TRBJ2-3, with D uncertain. The CDR3 is made up of 13 amino acids. Per the germline V gene, CDR1 is KGHSH and CDR2 is LQKENI. Between the trimmed V and J ends, which lost 1 base and 5 bases, there was a span of 7 bases. The CDR3 is CASSPLMIDTQYF. CDR3 in DNA: TGTGCCAGCTCACCACTAATGATAGATACGCAGTATTTT. The whole variable domain, filled in from reference TRBV18 and TRBJ2-3, reads NAGVMQNPRHLVRRRGQEARLRCSPMKGHSHVYWYRQLPEEGLKFMVYLQKENIIDESGMPKERFSAEFPKEGPSILRIQQVVRGDSAAYFCASSPLMIDTQYFGPGTRLTVL.

The chain joins TRBV13 to TRBJ2-7; 9 nucleotides match TRBD2. The CDR3 has 16 amino acids. Germline CDR1 is PRHDT and CDR2 is FYEKMQ (reference sequence). V dropped 5 bases and J dropped 0; count of bases not matched to a gene: 8. CDR3 region: CASSQETSGTSYEQYF. Here the CDR3 DNA reads TGTGCCAGCAGCCAGGAGACTAGCGGAACCTCCTACGAGCAGTACTTC.

The V gene is TRBV9, the J gene TRBJ2-1; the D call may be TRBD1 or TRBD2 (5 bases each). Germline V gene sequence: CDR1 SGDLS, CDR2 YYNGEE. V lost 2 bases and J lost 2, with 11 bases in between. The CDR3 loop spans 15 amino acids. The CDR3 reads CASSVGTATYNEQFF. The CDR3 bases are TGTGCCAGCAGCGTCGGGACGGCTACCTACAATGAGCAGTTCTTC.

This chain links TRBV5-1 with TRBJ2-7; 8 bases align to TRBD1. This CDR3 comprises 15 residues. V gave up 0 bases and J gave up 4 bases; unmatched junction bases: 6. The germline V gene encodes CDR1 SGHRS and CDR2 YFSETQ. CDR3 sequence reads: CASSLGQGARYEQYF. DNA for the CDR3: TGCGCCAGCAGCTTGGGGCAGGGGGCTAGGTACGAGCAGTACTTC.

V and J are TRBV4-1 and TRBJ2-7; D may be TRBD2 (6 bases). CDR3 length: 16 residues. CDR1 and CDR2 (germline): MGHRA, YSYEKL. Trimming removed 3 bases from V and 2 bases from J, with 17 bases in between. CDR3 coding DNA: TGCGCCAGCAGCCACGCACCCGGGGGAAATACCTACGAGCAGTACTTC. Translation gives CASSHAPGGNTYEQYF.

The chain is built from TRBV27 and TRBJ2-2; D is undetermined. V dropped 7 bases and J dropped 4 bases, with 22 bases sitting between them. The length of the CDR3 is 17 residues. The germline V gene has CDR1 MNHEY and CDR2 SMNVEV (reference sequence). As DNA, the CDR3 is TGTGCCAGCACTTCTACGGGTGGTTCATCTACCACCGGGGAGCTGTTTTTT. The encoded protein is CASTSTGGSSTTGELFF.

This clone was detected only once. The V call is TRBV19, the J call TRBJ2-3; D gene unclear. The CDR3 has 14 amino acids. The V end lost 0 bases, the J end lost 6 bases, and 10 bases lay between the germline ends. CDR1 is LNHDA and CDR2 is SQIVND in the germline V gene (reference sequence). The CDR3 region is CASSIEASVDTQYF. The DNA of the CDR3 is TGTGCCAGTAGTATAGAGGCTTCGGTCGATACGCAGTATTTT.

The chain recombines TRBV5-1 with TRBJ2-7; 8 nucleotides line up with TRBD1. Germline V gene sequence: CDR1 SGHRS, CDR2 YFSETQ. CDR3 size: 16 residues. V lost 3 bases to trimming and J lost 1 base; unmatched junction nucleotides: 9. The CDR3 protein is CASSSMGQDGSYEQYF. DNA for the CDR3: TGCGCCAGCAGCTCGATGGGACAGGACGGTTCCTACGAGCAGTACTTC.

The rearrangement uses TRBV11-2 and TRBJ2-7, with D possibly being TRBD1 or TRBD2 (7 bases each). The ends were cut back, 2 bases at V and 5 bases at J, with 19 bases in the middle. Germline V gives CDR1 SGHAT, CDR2 FQNNGV. This CDR3 comprises 16 residues. This chain's CDR3 is CASSLSGGGRSDEQYF. CDR3 DNA: TGTGCCAGCAGCTTATCAGGGGGGGGCCGATCCGACGAGCAGTACTTC.